The next 9 T cell receptor beta chains were all read from a single sample in a study of blood T cells in healthy people across ages. The use of a sample-barcoded 5' primer and a J-beta primer mix characterized a second PCR of roughly 7 to 11 cycles. TCRdb passed the 5' RACE reads through MiXCR, listing each CDR3 protein once. The sample lists 1.5 million to 2 million distinct CDR3 sequences, about 50% seen once, with about 2.1% in the top ten. Sequenced: blood. These receptors came from a woman in her forties in good health.

This clonotype was picked up a small number of times. The gene calls are TRBV6-1 and TRBJ1-5, with 8 bases aligning to TRBD1. This CDR3 comprises 14 residues. The junction had 3 bases not matched to a gene; V was cut back by 8 bases and J by 0 bases. The germline V gene encodes CDR1 MNHNS and CDR2 SASEGT. The CDR3 region has the DNA TGTGCCAGCTGGGACAGGAATAGCAATCAGCCCCAGCATTTT. This encodes CASWDRNSNQPQHF.

The chain combines TRBV27 with TRBJ2-7, with D perhaps assigned TRBD1 or TRBD2 (6 bases each). The CDR3 is 13 residues long. Germline-derived CDR1 and CDR2 are MNHEY and SMNVEV (reference sequence). Trimming removed 6 bases at V and 5 bases at J, with 14 bases between. The CDR3 sequence: CASSDKGGHEQYF. The CDR3 DNA sequence: TGTGCCAGCAGCGACAAGGGGGGCCACGAGCAGTACTTC.

The genes are TRBV20-1 and TRBJ1-6, with unresolved D. The ends were cut back, 6 bases at V and 12 bases at J, with 21 bases in the middle. The length of the CDR3 is 14 residues. Germline V gives CDR1 DFQATT, CDR2 SNEGSKA (reference sequence). The CDR3 bases are TGCAGTGCCCCGATAATTACAGACGGAAGACCCCTCCACTTT. It is translated as CSAPIITDGRPLHF.

The chain combines TRBV14 with TRBJ2-5; TRBD1 matches 9 bases. The V gene end was trimmed by 1 base and the J gene end by 4 bases; junction bases not matched to a gene: 4. CDR3 length: 15 amino acids. In germline, CDR1 is SGHDN, CDR2 FVKESK. The CDR3 here is CASSQAQGARETQYF. The DNA of the CDR3 is TGTGCCAGCAGCCAAGCACAGGGGGCCCGAGAGACCCAGTACTTC.

The chain employs TRBV7-9 and TRBJ2-5, with TRBD1 identical over 9 bases. With V trimmed by 5 bases and J by 4 bases, 14 bases remained unmatched. This CDR3 is built from 17 residues. Germline CDR1 SEHNR, CDR2 FQNEAQ (reference sequence). CDR3 sequence (DNA): TGTGCCAGCAGCCGGGACAGGGCATTCGCGTCTGGAGAGACCCAGTACTTC. Protein product: CASSRDRAFASGETQYF.

This chain joins TRBV6-2 or TRBV6-3 and TRBJ2-3, with 9 positions matching TRBD2. The CDR3 runs 18 residues. V was pared by 2 bases and J by 0 bases, with 9 bases of the junction left unmatched. CDR1 is MNHEY and CDR2 is SVGEGT in the germline V gene. The CDR3 loop is CASSYGASGTASTDTQYF. CDR3 in DNA: TGTGCCAGCAGTTACGGGGCTAGCGGGACTGCTAGCACAGATACGCAGTATTTT.

The gene calls are TRBV7-2 and TRBJ2-3; TRBD2 aligns across 8 bases. The CDR3 contains 17 residues. The J segment lost 4 bases and the V segment lost 5 bases, leaving 14 bases of the junction unmatched. Germline V gene sequence: CDR1 SGHTA, CDR2 FQGNSA. As DNA, the CDR3 is TGTGCCAGCAGCATAGAATTGCTCGGGGGGGGCGCAGATACGCAGTATTTT. Residues: CASSIELLGGGADTQYF.

The chain is built from TRBV20-1 and TRBJ2-5; D is possibly TRBD2 (6 bases). Deletions cut 6 bases from V and 0 bases from J, with 17 bases between. Germline CDR1 is DFQATT and CDR2 is SNEGSKA (reference sequence). This CDR3 has 15 residues. For the CDR3, the DNA is TGCAGTGCAAAGAGGGGCGGGGCGAACCAAGAGACCCAGTACTTC. This codes for CSAKRGGANQETQYF.

This chain links TRBV9 with TRBJ2-4; D possibly corresponds to TRBD2 (6 bases). The V gene's germline CDR1 is SGDLS and CDR2 YYNGEE. V was shortened by 0 bases and J by 1 base, with 8 bases between the two germline ends. The CDR3 extends over 15 amino acids. The CDR3 loop is CASSVEGGAKNIQYF. The CDR3 DNA reads TGTGCCAGCAGCGTAGAAGGAGGGGCCAAAAACATTCAGTACTTC.